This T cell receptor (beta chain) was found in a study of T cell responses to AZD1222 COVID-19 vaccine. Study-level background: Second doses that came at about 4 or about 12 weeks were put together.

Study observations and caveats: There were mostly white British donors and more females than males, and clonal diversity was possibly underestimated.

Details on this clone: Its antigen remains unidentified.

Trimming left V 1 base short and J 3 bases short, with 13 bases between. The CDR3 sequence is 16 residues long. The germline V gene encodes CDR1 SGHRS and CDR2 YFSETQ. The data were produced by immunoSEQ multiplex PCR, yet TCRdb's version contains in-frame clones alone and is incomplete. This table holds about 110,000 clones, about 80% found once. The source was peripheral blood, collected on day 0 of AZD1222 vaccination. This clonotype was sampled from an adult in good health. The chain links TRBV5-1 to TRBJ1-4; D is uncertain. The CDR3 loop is CASSLPLTESNEKLFF. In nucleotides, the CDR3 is TGCGCCAGCAGCTTGCCTTTAACAGAGTCTAATGAAAAACTGTTTTTT.